The text below deals with one T cell receptor beta chain. The record originates from a study of chemoradiotherapy in HPV16-positive cancers. The CDR3 totals 15 residues. J was trimmed by 4 bases and V by 4 bases; bases with no gene match: 4. In germline, CDR1 is SGHTA, CDR2 FQGTGA. TCRdb's table, derived via immunoSEQ multiplex PCR, lists solely in-frame clones and lacks some. Of some 30,000 clones listed, over 75% are singletons. Repeated repertoire sampling spanned the course of chemoradiotherapy. This rearrangement joins TRBV7-3 to TRBJ2-1; 10 bases agree with TRBD2. The receptor comes from a human donor with HPV-associated anogenital cancer. The starting material was blood, obtained from a patient who underwent chemoradiotherapy. CDR3 amino acids: CASSSSSGGYNEQFF. CDR3 nucleotide sequence: TGTGCCAGCAGCTCTTCTAGCGGGGGATACAATGAGCAGTTCTTC.